The 5 T cell receptor beta chains below were found in one sample sequenced in a study of T cell responses to AZD1222 COVID-19 vaccine. Method: immunoSEQ multiplex PCR; TCRdb's copy keeps in-frame clones and lacks some. The repertoire holds 110,000 to 150,000 clones, with around 88% as singletons. Specimen: peripheral blood, collected on day 0 of AZD1222 vaccination. The receptor set was obtained from an adult in good health.

The chain combines TRBV3-1 (or the pseudogene TRBV3-2) with TRBJ2-7; D call uncertain. The CDR3 is 11 residues long. V was pared by 1 base and J by 7 bases, with 5 bases between. CDR1 and CDR2 from the germline V gene are LGHDT and YNNKEL (reference sequence). The CDR3 sequence: CASSQAGEQYF. CDR3 bases: TGTGCCAGCAGCCAAGCTGGGGAGCAGTACTTC.

The chain is built from TRBV6-5 and TRBJ1-3; D not resolved. V was cut by 5 bases and J by 3 bases, with 8 bases left in between. CDR3 length: 13 residues. Germline V gene data show CDR1 as MNHEY and CDR2 as SVGAGI. The CDR3 sequence is CASSKKGGNTIYF. In nucleotides, the CDR3 is TGTGCCAGCAGTAAAAAGGGTGGAAACACCATATATTTT.

Remarks on this clone: One end of the junction fails to match germline, which may point to a read error. The chain couples TRBV3-1 (or the pseudogene TRBV3-2) to TRBJ2-3; weak D call: TRBD2 (7 bases). This CDR3 contains 15 residues. Germline V CDR1 and CDR2: LGHDT, YNNKEL (reference sequence). The CDR3 DNA reads as TGTGCCAGCAGCCACGAGACTAGCAGGGGCGGGGGCAGTAATTTT. Protein product: CASSHETSRGGGSNF.

This clone was recorded only once. The rearrangement joins TRBV6-4 to TRBJ1-2; D is perhaps TRBD1 (5 bases). Trimming removed 5 bases at V and 4 bases at J, with 17 bases between. There are 15 residues in the CDR3. Germline-derived CDR1 and CDR2 are MRHNA and SNTAGT. The CDR3 is CASSPWDGGSYGYTF. The CDR3 bases are TGTGCCAGCAGTCCATGGGACGGCGGTTCCTATGGCTACACCTTC.

This clone was seen once. The DNA is omitted, as the CDR3 cannot be located on it reliably, and the CDR3 follows TCRdb's listing. CDR3 in amino acids: CASTSGQGATEAFF. This rearrangement joins TRBV19 to TRBJ1-1; the D call in the table, TRBD1, was not verified against the DNA. Including both end residues, the CDR3 is 14 amino acids long. From germline, CDR1 is LNHDA and CDR2 SQIVND (reference sequence).